The source of this T cell receptor beta chain is a study of blood T cell repertoires in COVID-19 (TCRdb year 2020). Background for the entire study: The collaborator samples originated in the United States, Italy and Spain and spanned the acute and convalescent phases of COVID-19. The prospective study material was composed of cDNA or gDNA derived from T cells, B-cell-depleted T cells, or PBMCs. Subjects who had been exposed to COVID-19, were actively infected with it, or had recovered from it provided the deeply sampled blood TCRbeta repertoires that made up the dataset. Samples were obtained from the ongoing ImmuneRACE study (first 160 participants) and from some 1,200 subjects provided by 6 global collaborators. The repertoires were released in a freely available public database meant as a resource for research on the immune response to SARS-CoV-2. Where HLA class I and class II types were available, the types were taken from metadata supplied by the sample provider, not from assay-based typing. A de-identified subject ID, COVID-19 status, age in years and sex were almost always included in the sample metadata. General conclusions and limits of the study: How much clinical and demographic metadata was included differed by source and by participant, and the metadata was provided uncurated.

Note on this clone: The clone's antigen remains unknown. The record has no base qualities; no much larger clone is one base away.

The immunoSEQ Assay, a bias-controlled multiplex PCR, was used to amplify TCRbeta CDR3 regions from genomic DNA. For the original study's pipeline: The number of nucleated cells in each sample was estimated by amplification of reference gene primers within the assay. Sequence reads were collapsed and filtered to measure the absolute abundance of every unique TCRbeta CDR3 rearrangement. For each sample, productive Simpson clonality was calculated by taking the square root of Simpson's diversity index across productive rearrangements. TCRdb re-hosts the immuneACCESS table, in-frame sequences only. Its copies lack some clones; in the studies checked, an unresolved V gene accounts for under half of them, and the cause for the rest is not known. The DNA was the basis for D and trimming; V, J and clone size are from that table. The sample has around 68,000 clones on record, around 87% of them singletons. 5.5% to 8% of the sample is taken by the ten largest.

The collaborating institutions used their own protocols to collect whole blood in K2EDTA tubes. Collaborator samples were shipped for TCRbeta analysis as frozen whole blood, isolated PBMCs, or DNA extracted from either sample type. Its CDR3 holds 16 amino acids, cysteine through phenylalanine. Of the read, only the CDR3 DNA is kept; its 48 bases are in frame from base 1. A distance of 13 bases separates the germline ends of V and J, which lose 4 bases and 0 bases respectively. Looking up the germline V gene (reference sequence) yields CDR1 MNHEY and CDR2 SMNVEV. The sample was peripheral blood. The sequence was collected from a man aged 50 to 60 with active COVID-19. The chain was built from TRBV27 and TRBJ2-1, with a weak D call of TRBD1 (5 bases match). For the CDR3, the sequence is CASSWGPGSSYNEQFF. The base sequence is TGTGCCAGCAGTTGGGGCCCCGGTTCCTCCTACAATGAGCAGTTCTTC.